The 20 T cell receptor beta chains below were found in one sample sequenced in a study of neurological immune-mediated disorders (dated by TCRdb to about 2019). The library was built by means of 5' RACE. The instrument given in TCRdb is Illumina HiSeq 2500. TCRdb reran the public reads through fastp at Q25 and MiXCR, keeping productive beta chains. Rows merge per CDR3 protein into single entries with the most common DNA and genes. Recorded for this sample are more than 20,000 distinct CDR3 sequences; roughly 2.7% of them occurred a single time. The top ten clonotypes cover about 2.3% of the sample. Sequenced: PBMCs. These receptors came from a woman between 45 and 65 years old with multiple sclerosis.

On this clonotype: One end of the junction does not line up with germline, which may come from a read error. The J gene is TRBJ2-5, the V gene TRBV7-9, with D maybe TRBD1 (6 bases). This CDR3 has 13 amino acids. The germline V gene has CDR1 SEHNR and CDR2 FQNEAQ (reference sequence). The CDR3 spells CASSQGLEETQYF. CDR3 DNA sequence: TGTGCTAGCAGCCAGGGGCTAGAGGAGACCCAGTACTTC. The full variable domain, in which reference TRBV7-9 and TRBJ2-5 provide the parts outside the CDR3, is DTGVSQNPRHKITKRGQNVTFRCDPISEHNRLYWYRQTLGQGPEFLTYFQNEAQLEKSRLLSDRFSAERPKGSFSTLEIQRTEQGDSAMYLCASSQGLEETQYFGPGTRLLVL.

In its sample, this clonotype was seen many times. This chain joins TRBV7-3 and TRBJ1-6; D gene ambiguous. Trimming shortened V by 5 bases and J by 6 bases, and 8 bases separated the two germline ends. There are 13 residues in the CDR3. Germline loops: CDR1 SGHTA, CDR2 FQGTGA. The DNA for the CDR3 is TGTGCCAGCAGCCTGGACGGTAATTCACCCCTCCACTTT. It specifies CASSLDGNSPLHF.

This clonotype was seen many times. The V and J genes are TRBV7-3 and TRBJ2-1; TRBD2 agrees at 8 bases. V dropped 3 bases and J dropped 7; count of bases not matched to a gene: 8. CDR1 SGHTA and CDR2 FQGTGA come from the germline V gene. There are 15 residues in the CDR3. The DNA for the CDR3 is TGTGCCAGCAGCTTCCGGGCGGGAGGAGTGAATGAGCAGTTCTTC. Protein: CASSFRAGGVNEQFF.

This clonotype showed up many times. The CDR3 DNA follows: TGTGCCAGCAGTTTCTTCGGGAGCACTGAAGCTTTCTTT. Its translation: CASSFFGSTEAFF. This sequence joins TRBV12-3 or TRBV12-4 and TRBJ1-1, with D unclear. V was pared by 3 bases and J by 4 bases, with 9 bases between. The CDR3 runs to 13 residues.

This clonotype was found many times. CDR3 protein: CASSQALSLPLGTDTQYF. The CDR3 region has the DNA TGTGCCAGCAGCCAAGCACTTAGTCTCCCTCTGGGCACAGATACGCAGTATTTT. V and J are TRBV14 and TRBJ2-3; unclear D gene. Germline CDR1 and CDR2: SGHDN and FVKESK. This CDR3 region has 18 residues. V lost 1 base and J lost 1, with 18 bases in between. Combining the CDR3 with reference TRBV14 and TRBJ2-3 gives the whole variable domain EAGVTQFPSHSVIEKGQTVTLRCDPISGHDNLYWYRRVMGKEIKFLLHFVKESKQDESGMPNNRFLAERTGGTYSTLKVQPAELEDSGVYFCASSQALSLPLGTDTQYFGPGTRLTVL.

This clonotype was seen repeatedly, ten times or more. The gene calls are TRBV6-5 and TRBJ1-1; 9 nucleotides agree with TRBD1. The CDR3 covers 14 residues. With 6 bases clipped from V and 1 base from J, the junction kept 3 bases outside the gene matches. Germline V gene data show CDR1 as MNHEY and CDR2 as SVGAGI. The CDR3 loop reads CASRRQGENTEAFF. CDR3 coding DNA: TGTGCCAGCAGACGACAGGGGGAGAACACTGAAGCTTTCTTT.

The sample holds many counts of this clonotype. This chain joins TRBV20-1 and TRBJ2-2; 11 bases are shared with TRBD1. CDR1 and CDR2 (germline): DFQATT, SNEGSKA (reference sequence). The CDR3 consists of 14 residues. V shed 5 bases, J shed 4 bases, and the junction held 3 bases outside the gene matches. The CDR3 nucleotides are TGCAGTGCTCCAGGGACAGGGGGCACCGGGGAGCTGTTTTTT. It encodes CSAPGTGGTGELFF.

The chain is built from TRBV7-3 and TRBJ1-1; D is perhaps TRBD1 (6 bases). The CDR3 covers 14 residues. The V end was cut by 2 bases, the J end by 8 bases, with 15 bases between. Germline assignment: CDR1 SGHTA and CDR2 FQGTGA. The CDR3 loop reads CASSLGQGKKEAFF. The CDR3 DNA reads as TGTGCCAGCAGCTTAGGGCAGGGGAAGAAGGAAGCTTTCTTT.

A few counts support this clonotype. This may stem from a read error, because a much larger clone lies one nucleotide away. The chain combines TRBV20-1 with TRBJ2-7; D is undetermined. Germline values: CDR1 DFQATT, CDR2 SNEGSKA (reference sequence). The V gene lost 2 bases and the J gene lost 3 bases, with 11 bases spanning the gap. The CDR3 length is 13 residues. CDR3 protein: CSARHGKVYEQYF. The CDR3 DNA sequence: TGCAGTGCTAGACACGGAAAGGTCTACGAGCAGTACTTC.

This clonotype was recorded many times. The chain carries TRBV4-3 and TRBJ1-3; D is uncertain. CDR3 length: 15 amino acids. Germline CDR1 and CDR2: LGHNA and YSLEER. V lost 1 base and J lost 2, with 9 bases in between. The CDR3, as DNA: TGCGCCAGCAGCCAAGGGGCCACAACTGGAAACACCATATATTTT. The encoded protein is CASSQGATTGNTIYF.

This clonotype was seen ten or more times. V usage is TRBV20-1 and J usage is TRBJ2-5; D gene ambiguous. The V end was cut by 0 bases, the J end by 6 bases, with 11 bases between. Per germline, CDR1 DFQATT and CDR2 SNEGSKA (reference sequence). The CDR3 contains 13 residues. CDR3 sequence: CSAREGLVQTQYF. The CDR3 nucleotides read TGCAGTGCTAGAGAGGGTCTAGTGCAGACCCAGTACTTC.

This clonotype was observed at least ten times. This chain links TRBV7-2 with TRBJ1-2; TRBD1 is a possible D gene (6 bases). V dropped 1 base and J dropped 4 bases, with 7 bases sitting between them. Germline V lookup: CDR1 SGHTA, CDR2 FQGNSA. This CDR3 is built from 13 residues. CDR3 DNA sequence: TGTGCCAGCAGCTTAGTAGGGGGCTATGGCTACACCTTC. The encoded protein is CASSLVGGYGYTF.

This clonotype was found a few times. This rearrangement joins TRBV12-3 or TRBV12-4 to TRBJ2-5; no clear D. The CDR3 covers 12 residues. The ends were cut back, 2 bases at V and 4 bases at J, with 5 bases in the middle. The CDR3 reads CASSLFGETQYF. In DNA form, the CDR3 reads TGTGCCAGCAGTTTATTTGGAGAGACCCAGTACTTC.

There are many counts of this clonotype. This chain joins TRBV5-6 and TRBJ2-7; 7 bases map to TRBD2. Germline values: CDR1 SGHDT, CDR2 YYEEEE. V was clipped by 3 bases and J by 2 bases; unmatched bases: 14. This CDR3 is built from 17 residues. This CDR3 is CASSSALGDYPPYEQYF. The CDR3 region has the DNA TGTGCCAGCAGCTCGGCGCTGGGGGACTACCCCCCCTACGAGCAGTACTTC.

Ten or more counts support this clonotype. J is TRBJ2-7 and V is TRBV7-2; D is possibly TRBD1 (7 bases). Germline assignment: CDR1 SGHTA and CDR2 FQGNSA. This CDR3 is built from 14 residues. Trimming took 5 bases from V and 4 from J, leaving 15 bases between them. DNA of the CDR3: TGTGCCAGCAGCCCCCAGGGGGGCGGATACGAGCAGTACTTC. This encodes CASSPQGGGYEQYF.

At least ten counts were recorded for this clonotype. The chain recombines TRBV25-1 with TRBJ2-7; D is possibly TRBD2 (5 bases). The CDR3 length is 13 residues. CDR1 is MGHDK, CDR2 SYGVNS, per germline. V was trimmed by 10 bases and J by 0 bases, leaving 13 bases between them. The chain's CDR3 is CATQDSYSYEQYF. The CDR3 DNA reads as TGTGCCACTCAGGACTCATACTCCTACGAGCAGTACTTC.

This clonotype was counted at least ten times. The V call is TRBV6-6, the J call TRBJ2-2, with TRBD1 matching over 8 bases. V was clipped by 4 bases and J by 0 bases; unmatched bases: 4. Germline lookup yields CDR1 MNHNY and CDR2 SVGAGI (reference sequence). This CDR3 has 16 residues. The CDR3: CASSSGTGANTGELFF. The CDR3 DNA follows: TGTGCCAGCAGTTCCGGGACAGGCGCGAACACCGGGGAGCTGTTTTTT.

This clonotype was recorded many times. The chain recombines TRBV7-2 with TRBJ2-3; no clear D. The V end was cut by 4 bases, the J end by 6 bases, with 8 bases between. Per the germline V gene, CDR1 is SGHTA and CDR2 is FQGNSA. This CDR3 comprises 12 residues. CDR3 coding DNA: TGTGCCAGCAGCTCCTCTGTGGATACGCAGTATTTT. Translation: CASSSSVDTQYF.

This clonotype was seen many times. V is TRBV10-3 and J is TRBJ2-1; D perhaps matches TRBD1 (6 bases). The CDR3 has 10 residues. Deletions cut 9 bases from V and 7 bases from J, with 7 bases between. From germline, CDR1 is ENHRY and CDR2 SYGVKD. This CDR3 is CAIGQNEQFF. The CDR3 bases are TGTGCCATAGGACAGAATGAGCAGTTCTTC.

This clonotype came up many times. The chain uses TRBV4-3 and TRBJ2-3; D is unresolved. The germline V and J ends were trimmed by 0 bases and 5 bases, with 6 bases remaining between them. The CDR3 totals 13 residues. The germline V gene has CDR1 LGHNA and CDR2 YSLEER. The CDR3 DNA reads TGCGCCAGCAGCCAAGATTGGGGAGATACGCAGTATTTT. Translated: CASSQDWGDTQYF.